The 18 T cell receptor beta chains reported below all come from one sample, sequenced in a study of OX40 agonist ivuxolimab in advanced cancers. Only in-frame clones appear in the TCRdb table, and some are missing; sequencing was by immunoSEQ multiplex PCR. The sample has about 69,000 clones; 85% to 90% are singletons. Sequences were derived from CD4+ or CD8+ T cells sorted from blood, sampled in a trial of the OX40 agonist ivuxolimab. These receptors were collected from an adult with an advanced solid tumor such as melanoma, head and neck, liver or kidney cancer.

The chain couples TRBV5-5 to TRBJ2-7; D might be TRBD2 (6 bases). Germline-derived CDR1 and CDR2 are SGHKS and YYEKEE (reference sequence). The V gene lost 3 bases and the J gene lost 2 bases, with 15 bases spanning the gap. The CDR3 length is 15 residues. CDR3 loop: CASSSVGRGAYEQYF. CDR3 DNA sequence: TGTGCCAGCAGCTCGGTAGGACGCGGGGCCTACGAGCAGTACTTC. The full variable domain, rest sourced from reference TRBV5-5 and TRBJ2-7, is DAGVTQSPTHLIKTRGQQVTLRCSPISGHKSVSWYQQVLGQGPQFIFQYYEKEERGRGNFPDRFSARQFPNYSSELNVNALLLGDSALYLCASSSVGRGAYEQYFGPGTRLTVT.

This chain links TRBV9 with TRBJ2-2; D is undetermined. CDR3 length: 17 residues. Trimming left V 0 bases short and J 0 bases short, with 12 bases between. Germline V gene sequence: CDR1 SGDLS, CDR2 YYNGEE. The CDR3 region has the DNA TGTGCCAGCAGCGTAGAATGGGCAAGCGCGAACACCGGGGAGCTGTTTTTT. This gives the protein CASSVEWASANTGELFF.

The J gene is TRBJ2-7, the V gene TRBV5-8; TRBD1 agrees at 7 bases. Trimming cost V 2 bases and J 5 bases; bases outside gene matches: 10. The CDR3 has 15 residues. Looked up from germline, CDR1 is SGHTS and CDR2 is YDEGEE. The CDR3 sequence is CASSLWDSSLDEQYF. The CDR3, as DNA: TGTGCCAGCAGCTTATGGGACAGCTCCCTGGACGAGCAGTACTTC.

A word on this clone: A junction boundary mismatches the germline segment, possibly from a read error. This chain connects TRBV27 to TRBJ1-1; TRBD1 is a possible D gene (5 bases). CDR3 size: 12 residues. Germline V gene sequence: CDR1 MNHEY, CDR2 SMNVEV (reference sequence). The CDR3 loop reads CASSFGGAPWIF. The CDR3 nucleotides are TGTGCCAGCAGTTTTGGAGGGGCCCCCTGGATCTTT.

The chain has TRBV27 and TRBJ2-1, with D unresolved. The V end was cut by 0 bases, the J end by 8 bases, with 8 bases between. The germline V gene has CDR1 MNHEY and CDR2 SMNVEV (reference sequence). The length of the CDR3 is 13 residues. CDR3 nucleotides: TGTGCCAGCAGTTTATCCCCAGCCTATGAGCAGTTCTTC. Residues: CASSLSPAYEQFF.

The chain combines TRBV11-3 with TRBJ2-7, with TRBD1 as a possible D gene (5 bases). V dropped 5 bases and J dropped 5 bases, with 19 bases sitting between them. The CDR3 has 15 residues. Per germline, CDR1 SGHNT and CDR2 YENEEA. This chain's CDR3 is CASSPAAGNIHEQYF. In nucleotides, the CDR3 is TGTGCCAGCAGCCCGGCAGCAGGGAACATCCACGAGCAGTACTTC. The full variable domain, with the rest looked up from reference TRBV11-3 and TRBJ2-7, is EAGVVQSPRYKIIEKKQPVAFWCNPISGHNTLYWYLQNLGQGPELLIRYENEEAVDDSQLPKDRFSAERLKGVDSTLKIQPAELGDSAVYLCASSPAAGNIHEQYFGPGTRLTVT.

The chain is built from TRBV4-1 and TRBJ1-3, with 8 bases lining up with TRBD1. The junction had 8 bases not matched to a gene; V was cut back by 4 bases and J by 0 bases. CDR1 and CDR2 (germline): MGHRA, YSYEKL. The CDR3 loop spans 17 amino acids. The CDR3 DNA follows: TGCGCCAGCAGCCTTGGACAGACAGGGGCCTCTGGAAACACCATATATTTT. It translates to CASSLGQTGASGNTIYF.

V usage is TRBV30 and J usage is TRBJ1-4, with 7 bases identical to TRBD1. V shed 5 bases, J shed 6 bases, and the junction held 6 bases outside the gene matches. Germline V lookup: CDR1 GTSNPN, CDR2 SVGIG (reference sequence). This CDR3 contains 13 residues. The CDR3 bases are TGTGCCTGGGACCCAGGGGGGGATGAAAAACTGTTTTTT. This encodes CAWDPGGDEKLFF.

The chain couples TRBV30 to TRBJ2-1; 8 nucleotides match TRBD2. J lost 4 bases, V lost 3 bases, and 2 bases had no gene match. Germline V gene data show CDR1 as GTSNPN and CDR2 as SVGIG (reference sequence). The CDR3 contains 13 residues. CDR3 region: CAWSGGAYNEQFF. CDR3 bases: TGTGCCTGGAGCGGGGGGGCGTACAATGAGCAGTTCTTC.

This clone was observed a handful of times. J is TRBJ1-4 and V is TRBV4-2; D remains unclear. Germline V lookup: CDR1 LGHNA, CDR2 YNFKEQ. The CDR3 runs 16 residues. The V end was cut by 0 bases, the J end by 4 bases, with 12 bases between. The CDR3 coding sequence is TGTGCCAGCAGCCAAGAACGAGGTACCGGTAATGAAAAACTGTTTTTT. Translating it yields CASSQERGTGNEKLFF.

This clone is a singleton in its sample. This chain links TRBV7-9 with TRBJ2-2; TRBD1 matches 8 bases. CDR3 length: 17 residues. V was pared by 6 bases and J by 4 bases, with 13 bases of the junction left unmatched. The germline V gene has CDR1 SEHNR and CDR2 FQNEAQ (reference sequence). For the CDR3, the DNA is TGTGCCAGCAGTCACCCACCTGCAGGGGGCTTCACCGGGGAGCTGTTTTTT. Its translation is CASSHPPAGGFTGELFF.

This rearrangement joins TRBV7-9 to TRBJ2-3; the match to TRBD2 covers 7 bases. The CDR3 has 16 residues. V trimming: 4 bases; J trimming: 1 base; junction bases outside the gene matches: 8. Germline V gene sequence: CDR1 SEHNR, CDR2 FQNEAQ (reference sequence). The CDR3 DNA reads TGTGCCAGCAGCTCATTTATTGCGGGGGGCACAGATACGCAGTATTTT. It translates to CASSSFIAGGTDTQYF.

This chain joins TRBV9 and TRBJ2-1; TRBD2 aligns across 9 bases. The junction had 10 bases not matched to a gene; V was cut back by 4 bases and J by 2 bases. This CDR3 contains 17 residues. Germline V CDR1 and CDR2: SGDLS, YYNGEE. CDR3 amino acids: CASSPLAGSPAYNEQFF. The DNA for the CDR3 is TGTGCCAGCAGCCCTCTAGCGGGAAGCCCAGCCTACAATGAGCAGTTCTTC.

This chain links TRBV18 with TRBJ2-2; 14 nucleotides match TRBD2. This CDR3 has 17 residues. Trimming at V came to 3 bases and at J to 6 bases, leaving 6 bases not matched to a gene. Germline loops: CDR1 KGHSH, CDR2 LQKENI. CDR3 protein: CASSPGLAGEAAGELFF. The CDR3 DNA sequence: TGTGCCAGCTCACCGGGACTAGCGGGAGAGGCTGCCGGGGAGCTGTTTTTT.

This clone was seen a single time. The gene calls are TRBV13 and TRBJ1-1; D gene ambiguous. Looked up from germline, CDR1 is PRHDT and CDR2 is FYEKMQ (reference sequence). The germline V and J ends were trimmed by 1 base and 0 bases, with 3 bases remaining between them. CDR3 size: 13 residues. DNA of the CDR3: TGTGCCAGCAGCTTAGTTCTGAACACTGAAGCTTTCTTT. Protein sequence: CASSLVLNTEAFF.

The chain has TRBV15 and TRBJ2-2; D assignment may be TRBD1 or TRBD2 (5 bases each). Germline assignment: CDR1 LNHNV and CDR2 YYDKDF (reference sequence). V lost 5 bases, J lost 7 bases, and 5 bases lay in between. The CDR3 sequence is 11 residues long. CDR3 bases: TGTGCCACCAGCGGGGGCGGGGAGCTGTTTTTT. Translating it yields CATSGGGELFF.

The V and J genes are TRBV7-9 and TRBJ2-3; 14 bases are a match to TRBD2. Trimming took 5 bases from V and 5 from J; bases not matched to a gene: 6. This CDR3 has 16 amino acids. Germline V gene sequence: CDR1 SEHNR, CDR2 FQNEAQ (reference sequence). CDR3 nucleotide sequence: TGTGCCAGCAGCGAGACTAGCGGGGGGGCTCGAGATACGCAGTATTTT. Protein product: CASSETSGGARDTQYF.

The chain is built from TRBV7-9 and TRBJ1-2; D may be TRBD1 (6 bases). Germline V gene data show CDR1 as SEHNR and CDR2 as FQNEAQ (reference sequence). There are 14 residues in the CDR3. V gave up 2 bases and J gave up 3 bases, with 10 bases separating them. The CDR3, as DNA: TGTGCCAGCAGCTTATCGACAGGAGACTATGGCTACACCTTC. Translating gives CASSLSTGDYGYTF.